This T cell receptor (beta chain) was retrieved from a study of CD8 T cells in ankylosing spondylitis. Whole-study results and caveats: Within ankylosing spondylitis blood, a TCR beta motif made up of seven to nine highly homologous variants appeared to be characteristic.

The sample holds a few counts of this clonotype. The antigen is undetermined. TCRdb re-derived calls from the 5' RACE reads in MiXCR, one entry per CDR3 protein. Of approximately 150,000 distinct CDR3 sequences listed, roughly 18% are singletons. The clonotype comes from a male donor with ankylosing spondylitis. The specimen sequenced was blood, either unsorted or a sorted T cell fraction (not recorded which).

Written as DNA, the CDR3 is TGCGCCAGCAGCGATGGGACCGACTACGAGCAGTACTTC. Translation gives CASSDGTDYEQYF. This chain links TRBV10-2 with TRBJ2-7; tentatively, D is TRBD1 or TRBD2 (5 bases each). Between the trimmed V and J ends, which lost 6 bases and 3 bases, there was a span of 12 bases. Germline CDR1 reads WSHSY; CDR2 reads SAAADI. The length of the CDR3 is 13 residues.